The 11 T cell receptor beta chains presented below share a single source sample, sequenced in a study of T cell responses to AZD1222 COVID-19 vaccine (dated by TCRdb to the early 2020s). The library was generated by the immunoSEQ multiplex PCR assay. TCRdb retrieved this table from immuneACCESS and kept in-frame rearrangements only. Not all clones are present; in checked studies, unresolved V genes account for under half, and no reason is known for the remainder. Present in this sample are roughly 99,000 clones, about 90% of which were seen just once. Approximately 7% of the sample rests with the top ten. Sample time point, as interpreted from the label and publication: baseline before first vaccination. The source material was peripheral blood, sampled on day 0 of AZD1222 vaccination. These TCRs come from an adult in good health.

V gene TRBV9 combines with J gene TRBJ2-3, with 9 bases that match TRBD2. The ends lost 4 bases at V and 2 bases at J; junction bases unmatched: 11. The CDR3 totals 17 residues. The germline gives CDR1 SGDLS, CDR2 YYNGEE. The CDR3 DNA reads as TGTGCCAGCAGCCGCCGACAGACTAGCGGCGACACAGATACGCAGTATTTT. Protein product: CASSRRQTSGDTDTQYF.

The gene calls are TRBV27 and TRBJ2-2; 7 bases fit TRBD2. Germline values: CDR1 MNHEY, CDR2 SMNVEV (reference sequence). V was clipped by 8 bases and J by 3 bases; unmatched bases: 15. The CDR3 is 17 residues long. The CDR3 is CASSPPREGQDTGELFF. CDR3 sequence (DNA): TGTGCCAGCTCACCTCCCAGGGAGGGCCAAGACACCGGGGAGCTGTTTTTT.

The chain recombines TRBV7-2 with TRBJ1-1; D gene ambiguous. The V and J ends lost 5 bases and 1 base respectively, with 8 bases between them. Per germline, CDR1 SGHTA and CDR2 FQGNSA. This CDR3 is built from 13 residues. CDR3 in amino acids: CASSPWGNTEAFF. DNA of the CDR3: TGTGCCAGCAGCCCCTGGGGGAACACTGAAGCTTTCTTT.

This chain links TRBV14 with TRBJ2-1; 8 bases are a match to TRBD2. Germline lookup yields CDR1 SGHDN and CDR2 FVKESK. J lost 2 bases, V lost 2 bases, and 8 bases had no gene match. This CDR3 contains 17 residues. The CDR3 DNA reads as TGTGCCAGCAGCCAACTAAGGGTAGCGGGGACCTACAATGAGCAGTTCTTC. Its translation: CASSQLRVAGTYNEQFF.

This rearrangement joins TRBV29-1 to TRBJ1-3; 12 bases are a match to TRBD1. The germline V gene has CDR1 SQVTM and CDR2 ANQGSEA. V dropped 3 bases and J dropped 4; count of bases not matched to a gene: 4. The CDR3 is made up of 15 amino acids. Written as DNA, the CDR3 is TGCAGCGTTGAGGGACAGGGGGCTGAGGGAAACACCATATATTTT. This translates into CSVEGQGAEGNTIYF.

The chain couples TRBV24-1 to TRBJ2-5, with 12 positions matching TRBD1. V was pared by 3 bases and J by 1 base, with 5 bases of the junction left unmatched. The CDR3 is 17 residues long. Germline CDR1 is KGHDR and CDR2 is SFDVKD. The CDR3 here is CATSDPPGQGAQETQYF. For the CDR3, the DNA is TGTGCCACCAGTGATCCCCCGGGACAGGGGGCCCAAGAGACCCAGTACTTC.

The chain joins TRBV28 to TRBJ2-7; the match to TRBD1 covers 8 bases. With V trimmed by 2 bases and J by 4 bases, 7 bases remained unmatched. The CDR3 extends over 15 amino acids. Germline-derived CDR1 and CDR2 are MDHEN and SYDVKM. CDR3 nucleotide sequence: TGTGCCAGCAGTTTACCGGGGACAGGCACGTACGAGCAGTACTTC. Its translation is CASSLPGTGTYEQYF. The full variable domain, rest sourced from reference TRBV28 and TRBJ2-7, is DVKVTQSSRYLVKRTGEKVFLECVQDMDHENMFWYRQDPGLGLRLIYFSYDVKMKEKGDIPEGYSVSREKKERFSLILESASTNQTSMYLCASSLPGTGTYEQYFGPGTRLTVT.

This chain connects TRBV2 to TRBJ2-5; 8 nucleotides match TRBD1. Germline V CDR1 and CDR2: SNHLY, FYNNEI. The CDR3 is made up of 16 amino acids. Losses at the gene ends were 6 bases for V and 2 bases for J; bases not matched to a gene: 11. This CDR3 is CASSKRDRRLQETQYF. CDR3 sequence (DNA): TGTGCCAGCAGCAAAAGGGACAGGAGATTACAAGAGACCCAGTACTTC.

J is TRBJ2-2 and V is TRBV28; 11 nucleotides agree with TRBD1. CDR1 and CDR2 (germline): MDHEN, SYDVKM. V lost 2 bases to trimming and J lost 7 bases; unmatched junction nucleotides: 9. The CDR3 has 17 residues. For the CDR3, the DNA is TGTGCCAGCAGTTTACATGGGACAGGGGGTGGTGGCGGGGAGCTGTTTTTT. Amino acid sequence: CASSLHGTGGGGGELFF.

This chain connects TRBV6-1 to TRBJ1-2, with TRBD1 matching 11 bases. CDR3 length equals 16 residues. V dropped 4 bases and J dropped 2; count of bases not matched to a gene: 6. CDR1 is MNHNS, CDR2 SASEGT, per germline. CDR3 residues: CASSVGQGASNYGYTF. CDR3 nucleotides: TGTGCCAGCAGTGTCGGACAGGGGGCCTCCAACTATGGCTACACCTTC.

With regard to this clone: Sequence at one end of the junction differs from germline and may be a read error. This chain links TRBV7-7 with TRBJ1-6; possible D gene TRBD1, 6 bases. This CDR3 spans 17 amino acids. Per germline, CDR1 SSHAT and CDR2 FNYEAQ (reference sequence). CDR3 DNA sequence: TGTGCTAGCAGCAAAACGGGGGGGCCCGATACTAATTCACCCCTCCACTTT. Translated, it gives CASSKTGGPDTNSPLHF. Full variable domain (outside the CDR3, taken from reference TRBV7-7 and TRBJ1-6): GAGVSQSPRYKVTKRGQDVTLRCDPISSHATLYWYQQALGQGPEFLTYFNYEAQPDKSGLPSDRFSAERPEGSISTLTIQRTEQRDSAMYRCASSKTGGPDTNSPLHFGNGTRLTVT.